The 15 T cell receptor beta chains in this list originate from one sample, sequenced in a study of blood T cell repertoires in COVID-19. Libraries were prepared by immunoSEQ multiplex PCR; TCRdb keeps only in-frame clonotypes and omits some of them. The repertoire holds around 280,000 clones, with nearly 90% as singletons. The sample comprised PBMCs or T cells enriched from blood (not recorded which). The source of these receptors is a woman between 18 and 29 years old with acute COVID-19.

The chain uses TRBV11-2 and TRBJ2-7; 14 bases map to TRBD2. The CDR3 is made up of 15 amino acids. The germline gives CDR1 SGHAT, CDR2 FQNNGV. The V and J ends lost 5 bases and 4 bases, in that order; junction bases with no gene match: 4. The CDR3 nucleotides are TGTGCCAGCAGCATCAGACTAGCGGGAGGGTACGAGCAGTACTTC. Protein: CASSIRLAGGYEQYF. The complete variable domain, with remaining parts taken from reference TRBV11-2 and TRBJ2-7, reads EAGVAQSPRYKIIEKRQSVAFWCNPISGHATLYWYQQILGQGPKLLIQFQNNGVVDDSQLPKDRFSAERLKGVDSTLKIQPAKLEDSAVYLCASSIRLAGGYEQYFGPGTRLTVT.

This chain connects TRBV11-3 to TRBJ2-2; no clear D. This CDR3 is built from 13 residues. Germline CDR1 SGHNT, CDR2 YENEEA. Trimming removed 0 bases from V and 6 bases from J, with 5 bases in between. The CDR3 nucleotides are TGTGCCAGCAGCTTAGATCTCCCCGGGGAGCTGTTTTTT. It codes for CASSLDLPGELFF. The full variable domain, completed using reference TRBV11-3 and TRBJ2-2, is EAGVVQSPRYKIIEKKQPVAFWCNPISGHNTLYWYLQNLGQGPELLIRYENEEAVDDSQLPKDRFSAERLKGVDSTLKIQPAELGDSAVYLCASSLDLPGELFFGEGSRLTVL.

The chain has TRBV11-2 and TRBJ2-3; D may be TRBD2 (6 bases). V lost 5 bases and J 0 bases, leaving 18 bases between the germline ends. Germline CDR1 and CDR2: SGHAT and FQNNGV. This CDR3 has 17 residues. Here the CDR3 DNA reads TGTGCCAGCAGCACAACTAGCAGCGGAACTAGCACAGATACGCAGTATTTT. It yields the protein CASSTTSSGTSTDTQYF.

The chain carries TRBV11-2 and TRBJ2-3; D is undetermined. The V end was cut by 1 base, the J end by 0 bases, with 11 bases between. The CDR3 covers 16 residues. Germline CDR1 and CDR2: SGHAT and FQNNGV. CDR3: CASSLGRSASTDTQYF. The CDR3 nucleotides are TGTGCCAGCAGCTTAGGGCGGAGCGCTAGCACAGATACGCAGTATTTT.

This chain joins TRBV19 and TRBJ1-5; TRBD1 agrees at 7 bases. Trimming took 4 bases from V and 2 from J; bases not matched to a gene: 8. The CDR3 spans 16 residues. Germline lookup yields CDR1 LNHDA and CDR2 SQIVND (reference sequence). CDR3 loop: CASSTDRVFGNQPQHF. CDR3 DNA: TGTGCCAGTAGTACTGACAGGGTTTTCGGCAATCAGCCCCAGCATTTT.

The sample holds one count of this clone. The chain is built from TRBV10-3 and TRBJ2-5; D is possibly TRBD1 (8 bases). Germline V gene sequence: CDR1 ENHRY, CDR2 SYGVKD. The CDR3 is 15 amino acids. Trimming took 3 bases from V and 5 from J, leaving 16 bases between them. The CDR3 coding sequence is TGTGCCATCAGTGAACCGGACAGGGAGGGGGAGACCCAGTACTTC. Encoded protein: CAISEPDREGETQYF.

The V and J genes are TRBV6-2 or TRBV6-3 and TRBJ1-5; 8 bases map to TRBD1. The CDR3 covers 20 residues. Trimming took 2 bases from V and 0 from J; bases not matched to a gene: 15. Germline loops: CDR1 MNHEY, CDR2 SVGEGT. In DNA form, the CDR3 reads TGTGCCAGCAGTTACGGACAGGGTTATGGTGGATTTTATAGCAATCAGCCCCAGCATTTT. Its translation is CASSYGQGYGGFYSNQPQHF.

J is TRBJ2-5 and V is TRBV27, with D perhaps matching TRBD2 (6 bases). V lost 6 bases to trimming and J lost 2 bases, with 19 bases between them. The length of the CDR3 is 16 residues. Germline-derived CDR1 and CDR2 are MNHEY and SMNVEV (reference sequence). The CDR3, as DNA: TGTGCCAGCAGGGCGACTAGAAATAACGCGCAAGAGACCCAGTACTTC. This encodes CASRATRNNAQETQYF.

This chain connects TRBV18 to TRBJ2-7; TRBD1 matches at 8 bases. The CDR3 length is 14 residues. The V and J ends lost 6 bases and 3 bases, in that order; junction bases with no gene match: 7. Per germline, CDR1 KGHSH and CDR2 LQKENI. The CDR3 spells CASSPTGVFYEQYF. The CDR3 region has the DNA TGTGCCAGCTCCCCGACAGGGGTGTTCTACGAGCAGTACTTC.

This clone occurred a few times. The V gene is TRBV3-1 (or the pseudogene TRBV3-2), the J gene TRBJ2-7, with 9 bases matching TRBD2. The CDR3 has 16 residues. In germline, CDR1 is LGHDT, CDR2 YNNKEL (reference sequence). Trimming took 2 bases from V and 0 from J; bases not matched to a gene: 5. The CDR3 DNA reads TGTGCCAGCAGCCAATCGACTAGCGGAAGCTCCTACGAGCAGTACTTC. Its protein is CASSQSTSGSSYEQYF.

The chain recombines TRBV28 with TRBJ2-1; 9 bases are a match to TRBD1. Germline values: CDR1 MDHEN, CDR2 SYDVKM. The length of the CDR3 is 15 residues. The junction had 7 bases not matched to a gene; V was cut back by 6 bases and J by 4 bases. The CDR3 here is CASSSGTGSYNEQFF. The CDR3 nucleotides read TGTGCCAGCAGCTCCGGGACAGGGTCTTACAATGAGCAGTTCTTC.

This chain connects TRBV27 to TRBJ2-5; D call uncertain. The CDR3 has 13 residues. The V end was cut by 5 bases, the J end by 0 bases, with 7 bases between. Looked up from germline, CDR1 is MNHEY and CDR2 is SMNVEV (reference sequence). The DNA for the CDR3 is TGTGCCAGCAGTCTTCGGTACCAAGAGACCCAGTACTTC. Its translation: CASSLRYQETQYF.

The V gene is TRBV27, the J gene TRBJ2-1; 7 nucleotides agree with TRBD2. After removal of 3 bases from V and 7 bases from J, the junction contained 15 bases not matched to a gene. This CDR3 contains 17 residues. Germline lookup yields CDR1 MNHEY and CDR2 SMNVEV (reference sequence). CDR3 region: CASSFGPGTKFTNEQFF. The DNA of the CDR3 is TGTGCCAGCAGTTTTGGCCCCGGGACTAAGTTTACGAATGAGCAGTTCTTC.

This chain joins TRBV6-5 and TRBJ2-7; 8 bases agree with TRBD1. The CDR3 loop spans 14 amino acids. J gave up 5 bases and V 4 bases, and 7 bases lay outside the gene matches. CDR1 is MNHEY and CDR2 is SVGAGI in the germline V gene. The CDR3 is CASSFGQGTNEQYF. CDR3 DNA sequence: TGTGCCAGCAGTTTCGGACAGGGAACTAACGAGCAGTACTTC.

V gene TRBV9 combines with J gene TRBJ2-2; TRBD2 is a possible D gene (6 bases). This CDR3 has 15 residues. Germline CDR1 and CDR2: SGDLS and YYNGEE. V was shortened by 6 bases and J by 3 bases, with 15 bases between the two germline ends. The CDR3 reads CASTLAEGDTGELFF. DNA of the CDR3: TGTGCCAGCACCCTGGCGGAGGGAGACACCGGGGAGCTGTTTTTT.